A single sample gave rise to the 4 T cell receptor beta chains below, sequenced in a study of OX40 agonist ivuxolimab in advanced cancers. The repertoire was sequenced with immunoSEQ multiplex PCR; TCRdb's copy has only in-frame clones and lacks some. The sample has around 80,000 clones; around nine tenths are singletons. The sequences come from CD4+ or CD8+ T cells sorted from blood, collected in a trial of the OX40 agonist ivuxolimab. Every receptor here comes from an adult with an advanced solid tumor such as melanoma, head and neck, liver or kidney cancer.

The V and J genes are TRBV6-1 and TRBJ2-7; the match to TRBD2 covers 8 bases. CDR1 is MNHNS, CDR2 SASEGT, per germline. V was clipped by 6 bases and J by 5 bases; unmatched bases: 9. The CDR3 has 14 amino acids. The CDR3 DNA is TGTGCCAGCAGCGTGGGACTAGTCATCGACGAGCAGTACTTC. Translated: CASSVGLVIDEQYF.

This clone has only one observation. V usage is TRBV7-9 and J usage is TRBJ2-7; D remains unclear. This CDR3 comprises 15 residues. Germline CDR1 is SEHNR and CDR2 is FQNEAQ (reference sequence). Trimming stripped 2 bases from V and 2 bases from J, with 13 bases between. The DNA for the CDR3 is TGTGCCAGCAGCTTAACTTCCGGTTTCCCCTACGAGCAGTACTTC. This sequence encodes CASSLTSGFPYEQYF.

J is TRBJ1-2 and V is TRBV29-1; 9 bases map to TRBD1. In germline, CDR1 is SQVTM, CDR2 ANQGSEA. This CDR3 contains 12 residues. Losses at the gene ends were 7 bases for V and 8 bases for J; bases not matched to a gene: 8. CDR3 amino acids: CSAVGQGRGYTF. The CDR3 DNA is TGCAGCGCTGTGGGACAGGGTAGAGGCTACACCTTC.

This chain connects TRBV4-2 to TRBJ2-7; D may be TRBD2 (6 bases). V was clipped by 2 bases and J by 2 bases, with 13 bases between them. The CDR3 contains 15 residues. Germline CDR1 reads LGHNA; CDR2 reads YNFKEQ. The CDR3 sequence: CASSQSGTLPYEQYF. CDR3 coding DNA: TGTGCCAGCAGCCAATCAGGGACTCTTCCCTACGAGCAGTACTTC.